The present T cell receptor beta chain was sequenced within a study of blood T cell repertoires in COVID-19. Method: immunoSEQ multiplex PCR; TCRdb's copy keeps in-frame clones and lacks some. The data show some 150,000 clones, with almost 85% seen just once and just under 3% held by the top ten. This clonotype originated in a man in his fifties or sixties with acute or convalescent COVID-19. Sequenced material: peripheral blood.

This chain's CDR3 is CASSVGLAGGPYNEQFF. The DNA for the CDR3 is TGTGCCAGCAGCGTAGGTCTCGCGGGGGGTCCCTACAATGAGCAGTTCTTC. V gene TRBV9 combines with J gene TRBJ2-1; 8 nucleotides agree with TRBD2. V was clipped by 0 bases and J by 2 bases; unmatched bases: 7. Per germline, CDR1 SGDLS and CDR2 YYNGEE. The CDR3 totals 17 residues. Drawing the rest from reference TRBV9 and TRBJ2-1, the complete variable domain is DSGVTQTPKHLITATGQRVTLRCSPRSGDLSVYWYQQSLDQGLQFLIQYYNGEERAKGNILERFSAQQFPDLHSELNLSSLELGDSALYFCASSVGLAGGPYNEQFFGPGTRLTVL.